This TCR beta chain is drawn from a study of T-cell reconstitution after alpha-beta-depleted transplantation in children. Study-wide results and limits: Newly produced T cells mostly accounted for T-cell counts and diversity one year post-transplant. About two months after transplant, alpha-beta T cells reportedly came from several hundred expanded graft clones.

Germline CDR1 and CDR2: DFQATT and SNEGSKA (reference sequence). The V gene end was trimmed by 3 bases and the J gene end by 4 bases; junction bases not matched to a gene: 6. This CDR3 is 14 amino acids long. There are many counts of this clonotype. Its target is not known. Unique molecular identifiers featured in how the TCRbeta library was prepared. TCRdb redid the calling of the PCR reads with MiXCR, one entry per CDR3 protein. The table shows around 180,000 distinct CDR3 sequences, with over 8.5% occurring only once. The source was PBMCs, collected before TCRalphabeta/CD19-depleted stem cell transplant. The receptor was derived from a boy aged 2-9 years with acute myeloid leukemia, due to receive a stem cell transplant. The chain is built from TRBV20-1 and TRBJ2-7, with 10 bases that match TRBD2. Here the CDR3 DNA reads TGCAGTGCTAGCTTGGCTAGCGGGAGTTACGAGCAGTACTTC. Amino acid sequence: CSASLASGSYEQYF.